This T cell receptor beta chain was found in a study of beta chain features in type 1 diabetes (dated by TCRdb to 2016 to 2019). Study-level background: No differences in mean age, gender distribution, total cell number or subset yield were found between patients and healthy donors. The study compared the TCRB repertoires of sorted circulating CD4+ T cell subsets in recently diagnosed type 1 diabetes patients with those in matched healthy donors. Regulatory and stem cell-like memory subsets were obtained from only 8 patients and roughly 8 healthy donors, while naive and central memory subsets were obtained from all 30 or so donors. A total of some 110 million sorted cells were examined across all samples, and the number of cells per subset was strongly correlated with RNA yield. Paper-wide results and their limitations: HLA sub-analyses involved small numbers of individuals, so any influence of HLA type on TCRB rearrangement remained unresolved. Type 1 diabetes patients showed a moderate but significant shortening of TCRB CDR3 length in all four CD4+ subsets. PCR might favor shorter templates, but patient and control samples were amplified and corrected together, so any skew would affect both groups equally. Naive, central memory and regulatory TCRB repertoires appeared to be more similar among patients than among healthy donors. At VDJ recombination sites, patients with type 1 diabetes made fewer insertions and deleted more nucleotides, a pattern implying thymic rearrangement abnormalities. Because cDNA was sequenced instead of genomic DNA, activated cells with high expression could be over-represented, although the groups did not differ in activation or CD3 levels.

As concerns this clone: Its antigen specificity is not known. Base qualities were left out, and no much larger clone turns up one base away.

CDR1 and CDR2, per the germline V gene (reference sequence), are PRHDT and FYEKMQ. The CDR3 runs 15 amino acids, cysteine and phenylalanine included. Only the CDR3 DNA stays, 45 bases, in frame from base 1. Trimming at the junction amounts to 4 bases on V and 7 bases on J, and the germline ends lie 16 bases apart. The entire amount of isolated RNA was reverse transcribed using the High Capacity cDNA Reverse Transcription Kit, so the sequenced TCRB transcripts were expressed ones. Naive, central memory and regulatory T cell samples underwent deep immunoSEQ sequencing, averaging around 4 million total reads per sample. Sorted cells were lysed in RLT buffer, and RNA was extracted using DNase-treated RNeasy Micro or Mini kits according to cell number. Each cell subset was processed separately to prevent cross-contamination, with patient and healthy donor samples processed together. The immunoSEQ multiplex PCR was used to amplify TCRB sequences from cDNA, yielding 87-bp fragments that span the CDR3 region. The amplicons were sequenced using the Illumina HiSeq platform. Concerning the study's data processing: PCR bias was corrected computationally using synthetic template baselines, and reads within Hamming distance 2 were collapsed, with unmergeable singletons discarded. Reads were aligned to IMGT to assign V, D and J genes, CDR3 length, and insertions or deletions at six rearrangement sites. Within each subset, clonotype counts were normalized to the number of sorted cells before true diversity and Gini coefficients were calculated with the tcR R package. Repertoire sharing was quantified using the overlap coefficient calculated on TCRB nucleotide sequences. As a proxy for the pre-selection repertoire, out-of-frame TCRB sequences from naive cells were analyzed. Sourced from immuneACCESS, this table was stored by TCRdb with only in-frame sequences that have V and J called. A share of the clones is absent; for the studies checked, an unresolved V gene accounts for under half, and the remainder has no known explanation. That table supplies the V and J calls and clone size; D and trimming were determined from the DNA. The sample table holds 200,000 to 250,000 clones, of which around 9.6% were seen once. In total, the top ten clones hold under 0.045% of the sample.

Each donor gave one peripheral blood draw, roughly 110 mL on average, collected into heparinised tubes. A BD FACSAria II and a panel including CD45RO, CCR7, CD25, CD127, CD95 and CD27 were used to sort naive, central memory, regulatory and stem cell-like memory CD4+ T cells. All sorted populations exceeded 98% purity. PBMCs were separated immediately by Lymphoprep density gradient centrifugation and were stained directly, without being cultured. So that batch effects would be minimized, each experiment stained and sorted samples in pairs, pairing one healthy donor with one patient. The chain is made from TRBV13 and TRBJ2-2, with no confidently assigned D gene. The TCR sequence derives from a young woman in good health. The sequencing input was naive CD4+ T cells from blood. The cell subset or site label, as the study defines it: true naive CD4+ T cells. The CDR3 amino acid sequence is: CASSSHRRLDGELFF. The sequenced DNA is TGTGCCAGCAGCTCTCATCGAAGGCTAGACGGGGAGCTGTTTTTT.